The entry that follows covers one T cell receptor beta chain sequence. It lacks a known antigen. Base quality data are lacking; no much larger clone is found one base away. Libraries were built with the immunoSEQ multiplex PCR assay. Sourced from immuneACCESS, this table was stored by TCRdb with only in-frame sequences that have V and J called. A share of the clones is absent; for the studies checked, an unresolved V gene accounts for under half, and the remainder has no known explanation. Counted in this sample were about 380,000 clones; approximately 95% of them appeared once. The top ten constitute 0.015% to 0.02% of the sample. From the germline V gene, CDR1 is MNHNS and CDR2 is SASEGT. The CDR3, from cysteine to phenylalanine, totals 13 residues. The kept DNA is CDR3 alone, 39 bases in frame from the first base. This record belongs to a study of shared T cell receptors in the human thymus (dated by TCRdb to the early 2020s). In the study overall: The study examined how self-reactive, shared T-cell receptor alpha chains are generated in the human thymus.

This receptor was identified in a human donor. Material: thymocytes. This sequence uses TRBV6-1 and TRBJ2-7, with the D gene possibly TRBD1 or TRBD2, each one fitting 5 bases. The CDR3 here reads CAAGTRRFYEQYF. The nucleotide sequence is TGTGCAGCCGGGACCCGGAGATTCTACGAGCAGTACTTC.